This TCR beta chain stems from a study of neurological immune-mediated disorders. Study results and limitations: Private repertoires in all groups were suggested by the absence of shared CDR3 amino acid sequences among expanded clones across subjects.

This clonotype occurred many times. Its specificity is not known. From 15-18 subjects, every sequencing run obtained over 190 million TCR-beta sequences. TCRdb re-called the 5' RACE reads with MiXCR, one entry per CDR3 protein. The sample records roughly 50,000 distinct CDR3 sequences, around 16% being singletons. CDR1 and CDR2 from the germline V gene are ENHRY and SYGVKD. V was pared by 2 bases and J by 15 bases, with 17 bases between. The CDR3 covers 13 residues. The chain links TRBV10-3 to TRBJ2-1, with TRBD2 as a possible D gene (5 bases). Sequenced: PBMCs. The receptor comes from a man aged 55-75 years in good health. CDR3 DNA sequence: TGTGCCATCAGTGAGCCGGGGAGAGGAGAACCGTTCTTC. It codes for CAISEPGRGEPFF.